A selection of T cell receptor beta chains follows, all from one sample in a study of post-analysis software for immune sequencing data. TCRdb fed the PCR reads into MiXCR, producing one record per CDR3 protein. The sample carries 820,000 or so distinct CDR3 sequences, about 50% recorded once. The sequencing input was blood. The receptors shown here come from a girl aged 5 to 17 with multiple sclerosis. Each CDR3 is given with its conserved first and last residue. A D gene is named only where the DNA matches it firmly. Clone size, where shown, is once, few, many, or a class for clones that have expanded.

D gene	V gene	CDR3 length	clone size	J gene	CDR3 DNA	CDR3 protein
NA	TRBV29-1	10	NA	TRBJ1-2	TGCAGCGTTGGAGGCTATGGCTACACCTTC	CSVGGYGYTF
TRBD1	TRBV29-1	14	NA	TRBJ1-3	TGCAGCGTAAGGGACAGGGGAACTGGAAACACCATATATTTT	CSVRDRGTGNTIYF
NA	TRBV12-3/TRBV12-4	15	NA	TRBJ2-7	TGTGCCAGCAGGTCGTCAACCGTCAGCTCCTACGAGCAGTACTTC	CASRSSTVSSYEQYF
TRBD1	TRBV5-1	15	NA	TRBJ1-2	TGCGCCAGCAGCTTGGCCCCGACAGGGGGCTATGGCTACACCTTC	CASSLAPTGGYGYTF
NA	TRBV5-1	12	few	TRBJ1-2	TGCGCCAGCAGCCCGGACGCCTATGGCTACACCTTC	CASSPDAYGYTF
TRBD2	TRBV20-1	18	NA	TRBJ2-2	TGCAGTGCTAGAGATTGGGCTAGCGGGGGGTTAGACACCGGGGAGCTGTTTTTT	CSARDWASGGLDTGELFF
TRBD2	TRBV7-9	14	NA	TRBJ2-3	TGTGCCGTATACCCGGGACTAGTTTTAGTCGCGCAGTATTTT	CAVYPGLVLVAQYF
NA	TRBV7-2	15	few	TRBJ1-2	TGTGCCAGCAGCTTAGCCCGGGGGCCTAACTATGGCTACACCTTC	CASSLARGPNYGYTF
NA	TRBV15	15	few	TRBJ2-5	TGTGCCACCAGCAGCCAGGGACGGTTACAAGAGACCCAGTACTTC	CATSSQGRLQETQYF
TRBD1	TRBV5-1	16	NA	TRBJ2-5	TGCGCCAGCTCCTGGACAGGGGGCGAGAGGAGGGAGACCCAGTACTTC	CASSWTGGERRETQYF
NA	TRBV29-1	12	few	TRBJ2-2	TGCAGCGCTTGGAGAAACACCGGGGAGCTGTTTTTT	CSAWRNTGELFF
NA	TRBV4-1	14	NA	TRBJ2-3	TGCGCCAGCAGCCTTTTGGGCGGGGCAGATACGCAGTATTTT	CASSLLGGADTQYF
TRBD2	TRBV29-1	19	NA	TRBJ2-5	TGCAGCGTTGTCACCCGGTGGGGGACTAGCGGGAGTAGGGAAGAGACCCAGTACTTC	CSVVTRWGTSGSREETQYF
NA	TRBV7-6	14	NA	TRBJ2-1	TGTGCCAGCAGCACGCGACAGCCAAGGAATGAGCAGTTCTTC	CASSTRQPRNEQFF
TRBD2	TRBV20-1	15	NA	TRBJ2-3	TGCAGTGCTAGGGCGGGGCGGGAGCGGTCAGATACGCAGTATTTT	CSARAGRERSDTQYF
TRBD2	TRBV7-3	17	few	TRBJ2-1	TGTGCCAGCAGCTTAGTTTACCCTAGCGGGAGCCACAATGAGCAGTTCTTC	CASSLVYPSGSHNEQFF
NA	TRBV7-9	16	once	TRBJ2-7	TGTGCCAGCAGCTTAATGGGGGGGCCCACCTCCTACGAGCAGTACTTC	CASSLMGGPTSYEQYF
NA	TRBV2	14	NA	TRBJ1-4	TGTGCCAGCAGAGGACAGCCAACTAATGAAAAACTGTTTTTT	CASRGQPTNEKLFF
NA	TRBV29-1	14	few	TRBJ2-5	TGCAGCGTTGGGGGACACCTCCTGCAAGAGACCCAGTACTTC	CSVGGHLLQETQYF
NA	TRBV7-9	13	NA	TRBJ2-5	TGTGCCAGCAGCGGTAGGGAGCCTAGCGATAAGTACTTC	CASSGREPSDKYF
TRBD1	TRBV6-5	14	few	TRBJ2-6	TGTGCCAGCAGTACAGGGGCTGGGGCCAACGTCCTGACTTTC	CASSTGAGANVLTF
TRBD1	TRBV27	12	few	TRBJ2-7	TGTGCCAGCAGCGCCCGGGGACAGGAGCAGTACTTC	CASSARGQEQYF
NA	TRBV12-3/TRBV12-4	15	NA	TRBJ1-4	TGTGCCAGCAGTCCCCAAGGACAGCCTAATGAAAAACTGTTTTTT	CASSPQGQPNEKLFF
NA	TRBV7-3	15	NA	TRBJ2-5	TGTGCCAGCAGCTTAGGGTCGACTCGGCAAGAGACCCAGTACTTC	CASSLGSTRQETQYF
NA	TRBV12-5	11	NA	TRBJ2-7	TGTGCTAGTGGTTATCAGAGCGAGCAGTACTTC	CASGYQSEQYF
NA	TRBV7-9	11	NA	TRBJ2-5	TGTGCCAGCACCATAAAAGAGACCCAGTACTTC	CASTIKETQYF
NA	TRBV29-1	13	NA	TRBJ2-5	TGCAGCGTTGGAGGCCTGCTGCAAGAGACCCAGTACTTC	CSVGGLLQETQYF
TRBD2	TRBV9	18	NA	TRBJ2-1	TGTGCCAGCAGCGTACCCCGGGCTAGCGGGCTTACCTACAATGAGCAGTTCTTC	CASSVPRASGLTYNEQFF
NA	TRBV14	16	NA	TRBJ1-2	TGTGCCAGCAGCCAAGATCTCACAAGGCTCGACTATGGCTACACCTTC	CASSQDLTRLDYGYTF
TRBD1	TRBV6-4	15	NA	TRBJ2-1	TGTGCCAGCAGTGCCGGGACAGGATCCTACAATGAGCAGTTCTTC	CASSAGTGSYNEQFF
NA	TRBV10-3	19	once	TRBJ1-2	TGTGCCATCAGTGAGCCCACGGCAAATACAGGCCCGCGGCGTGGTGGCTACACCTTC	CAISEPTANTGPRRGGYTF
NA	TRBV20-1	14	NA	TRBJ1-5	TGCAGTGCCCGGATAGGGGTGAGGGGTCAGCCCCAGCATTTT	CSARIGVRGQPQHF
NA	TRBV27	17	NA	TRBJ2-7	TGTGCCAGCAGTTCCGGGATCGGGGCAGGGCGGGCCTACGAGCAGTACTTC	CASSSGIGAGRAYEQYF
NA	TRBV9	13	NA	TRBJ1-6	TGTGCCAGCAGCCCCCGGGTCGGGTCACCCCTCCACTTT	CASSPRVGSPLHF
NA	TRBV5-1	15	NA	TRBJ2-7	TGCGCCAGCAGCTTACTGGGGGTGAGCTCCTACGAGCAGTACTTC	CASSLLGVSSYEQYF
NA	TRBV12-3/TRBV12-4	16	NA	TRBJ2-1	TGTGCCAGCAGTTTTCCCTTACCGGGCAGTGTGGCGGAGCAGTTCTTC	CASSFPLPGSVAEQFF
NA	TRBV11-2	16	NA	TRBJ2-7	TGTGCCAGCAGCTTAGCGGGGCCAGGATACTCCTACGAGCAGTACTTC	CASSLAGPGYSYEQYF
TRBD2	TRBV2	15	NA	TRBJ2-3	TGTGCCAGCAGTGATAAGCGGGAAATCACAGATACGCAGTATTTT	CASSDKREITDTQYF
TRBD2	TRBV5-6	14	NA	TRBJ2-3	TGTGCCAGCAGCTTGGCGGCTAGCGGAACGAGGTCGTATTTT	CASSLAASGTRSYF
NA	TRBV7-9	13	NA	TRBJ2-7	TGTGCCAGCAGATCTACAGTCTTATACGAGCAGTACTTC	CASRSTVLYEQYF
NA	TRBV5-6	13	NA	TRBJ1-4	TGTGCCAGCAGGAGGCACCTGGGGGAAAAACTGTTTTTT	CASRRHLGEKLFF
NA	TRBV20-1	10	few	TRBJ2-5	TGCAGTGCTAGTATCGAGACCCAGTACTTC	CSASIETQYF
NA	TRBV28	13	NA	TRBJ1-1	TGTGCCAGCAGTTCGACCGGGACTGATGAAGCTTTCTTT	CASSSTGTDEAFF
TRBD2	TRBV9	16	NA	TRBJ2-5	TGTGCCAACAGCGTAGCTACTAGCGGATACCAAGAGACCCAGTACTTC	CANSVATSGYQETQYF
NA	TRBV5-5	14	few	TRBJ2-7	TGTGCCAGCAGCGGATCCCGTGGTCCCGGGGAGCAGTACTTC	CASSGSRGPGEQYF
NA	TRBV10-3	16	NA	TRBJ1-5	TGTGCCATCAGTGAGTCTTCCGGGAGCTCCAATCAGCCCCAGCATTTT	CAISESSGSSNQPQHF
NA	TRBV5-1	14	NA	TRBJ2-3	TGCGCCAGCGGCACTCCTTCTAGCACAGATACGCAGTATTTT	CASGTPSSTDTQYF
NA	TRBV7-6	15	once	TRBJ2-1	TGTGCCAGCAGCTTGGACCAGCACTGGGCAAATGAGCAGTTCTTC	CASSLDQHWANEQFF
NA	TRBV7-3	13	many	TRBJ2-3	TGTGCCAGCAGCCCTAGAGGCACAGATACGCAGTATTTT	CASSPRGTDTQYF
TRBD2	TRBV7-6	15	NA	TRBJ2-1	TGTGCCAGCAGCTTGAAGGGACTAGCGGGGGTTGAGCAGTTCTTC	CASSLKGLAGVEQFF
TRBD1	TRBV7-3	15	NA	TRBJ2-7	TGTGCCAGCAGCCGGGACAGGGAATTGTCCTACGAGCAGTACTTC	CASSRDRELSYEQYF
TRBD1	TRBV7-9	14	NA	TRBJ2-1	TGTGCCAGCAGCCCCCAGGGACAGGGGGATGAGCAGTTCTTC	CASSPQGQGDEQFF
TRBD1	TRBV29-1	13	NA	TRBJ1-2	TGCAGCGTTCGACAGGGGGCAGACTATGGCTACACCTTC	CSVRQGADYGYTF
NA	TRBV9	14	few	TRBJ2-7	TGTGCCAGCAGCAACGAAGGGGCAGCCTACGAGCAGTACTTC	CASSNEGAAYEQYF
NA	TRBV10-3	14	NA	TRBJ2-3	TGTGCCATCAGTGAGTCCCAGAGCACAGATACGCAGTATTTT	CAISESQSTDTQYF
NA	TRBV7-3	15	few	TRBJ2-7	TGTGCCAGCAGCCGGGGCGTGGGGTACTCCTACGAGCAGTACTTC	CASSRGVGYSYEQYF
NA	TRBV20-1	12	NA	TRBJ2-4	TGCAGTGCGAGACGAGGGGGGGACATTCAGTACTTC	CSARRGGDIQYF
NA	TRBV5-1	13	NA	TRBJ1-1	TGCGCCAGCAGAGAGAGCCTGAACACTGAAGCTTTCTTT	CASRESLNTEAFF